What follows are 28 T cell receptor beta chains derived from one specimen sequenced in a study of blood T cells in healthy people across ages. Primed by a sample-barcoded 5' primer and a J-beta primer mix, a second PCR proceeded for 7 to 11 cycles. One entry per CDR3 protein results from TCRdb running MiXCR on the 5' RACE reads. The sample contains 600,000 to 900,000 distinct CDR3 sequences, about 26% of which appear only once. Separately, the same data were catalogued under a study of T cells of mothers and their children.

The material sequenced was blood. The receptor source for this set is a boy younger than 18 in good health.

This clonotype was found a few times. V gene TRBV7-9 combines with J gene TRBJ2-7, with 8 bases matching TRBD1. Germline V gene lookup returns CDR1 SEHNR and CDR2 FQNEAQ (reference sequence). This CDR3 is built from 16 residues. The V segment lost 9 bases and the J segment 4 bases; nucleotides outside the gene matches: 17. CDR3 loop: CASSEQGAPGTYEQYF. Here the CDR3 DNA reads TGTGCCAGTAGCGAGCAGGGGGCGCCGGGAACTTACGAGCAGTACTTC. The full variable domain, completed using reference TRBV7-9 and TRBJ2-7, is DTGVSQNPRHKITKRGQNVTFRCDPISEHNRLYWYRQTLGQGPEFLTYFQNEAQLEKSRLLSDRFSAERPKGSFSTLEIQRTEQGDSAMYLCASSEQGAPGTYEQYFGPGTRLTVT.

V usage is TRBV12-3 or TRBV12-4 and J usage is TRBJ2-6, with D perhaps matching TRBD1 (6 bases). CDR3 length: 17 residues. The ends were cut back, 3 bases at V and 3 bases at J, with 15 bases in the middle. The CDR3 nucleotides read TGTGCCAGCAGTTTCCAGGGGCGTAAGCGTGGGGCCAACGTCCTGACTTTC. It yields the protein CASSFQGRKRGANVLTF.

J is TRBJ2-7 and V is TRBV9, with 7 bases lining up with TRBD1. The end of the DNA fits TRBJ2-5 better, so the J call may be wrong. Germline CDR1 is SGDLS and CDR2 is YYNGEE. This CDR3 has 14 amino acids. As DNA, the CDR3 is TGTGCCAGCAGCCCCTCCCAGGGGGAAGAGACCCAGTACTTC. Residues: CASSPSQGEETQYF.

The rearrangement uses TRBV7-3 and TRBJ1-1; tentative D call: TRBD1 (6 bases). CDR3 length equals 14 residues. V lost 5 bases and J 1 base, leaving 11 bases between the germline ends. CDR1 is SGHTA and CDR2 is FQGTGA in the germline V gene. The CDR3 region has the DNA TGTGCCAGCAGCGCACAGGGTACGAACACTGAAGCTTTCTTT. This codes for CASSAQGTNTEAFF.

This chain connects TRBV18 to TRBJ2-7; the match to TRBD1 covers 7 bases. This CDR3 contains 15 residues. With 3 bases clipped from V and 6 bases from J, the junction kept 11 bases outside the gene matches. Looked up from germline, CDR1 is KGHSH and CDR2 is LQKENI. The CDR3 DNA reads TGTGCCAGCTCACCCGACAGGGTAGTTACCGGCGAGCAGTACTTC. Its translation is CASSPDRVVTGEQYF.

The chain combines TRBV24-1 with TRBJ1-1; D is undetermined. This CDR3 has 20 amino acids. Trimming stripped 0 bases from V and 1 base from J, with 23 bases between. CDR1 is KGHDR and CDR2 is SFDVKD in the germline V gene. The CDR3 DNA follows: TGTGCCACCAGTGATTTGCCGACAAAGGCCATTCCTATTAAGAACACTGAAGCTTTCTTT. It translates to CATSDLPTKAIPIKNTEAFF.

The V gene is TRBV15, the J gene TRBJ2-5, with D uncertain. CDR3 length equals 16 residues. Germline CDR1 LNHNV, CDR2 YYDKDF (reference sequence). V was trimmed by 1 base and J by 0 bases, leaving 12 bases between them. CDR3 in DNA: TGTGCCACCAGCAGAGGGGATTCAACCTACCAAGAGACCCAGTACTTC. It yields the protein CATSRGDSTYQETQYF.

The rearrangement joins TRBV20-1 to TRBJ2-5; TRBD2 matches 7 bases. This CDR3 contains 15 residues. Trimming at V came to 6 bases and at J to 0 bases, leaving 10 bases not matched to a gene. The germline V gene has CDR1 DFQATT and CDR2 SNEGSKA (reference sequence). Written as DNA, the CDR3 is TGCAGTGCCCACTCCTTGGGGGGGGACCAAGAGACCCAGTACTTC. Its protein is CSAHSLGGDQETQYF.

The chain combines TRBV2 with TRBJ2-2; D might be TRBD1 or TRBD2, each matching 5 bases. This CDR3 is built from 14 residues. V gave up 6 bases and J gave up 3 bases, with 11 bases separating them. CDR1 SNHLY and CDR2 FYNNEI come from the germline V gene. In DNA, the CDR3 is TGTGCCAGCAGGAGGGACGGGTACACCGGGGAGCTGTTTTTT. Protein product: CASRRDGYTGELFF.

The CDR3 loop reads CASSYKGEETQYF. The CDR3 DNA reads TGTGCCAGCAGTTATAAGGGAGAGGAGACCCAGTACTTC. V is TRBV6-5 and J is TRBJ2-1; tentative D call: TRBD2 (5 bases). The DNA matches TRBJ2-5 better at its end, which makes the J call doubtful. In germline, CDR1 is MNHEY, CDR2 SVGAGI. This CDR3 has 13 amino acids.

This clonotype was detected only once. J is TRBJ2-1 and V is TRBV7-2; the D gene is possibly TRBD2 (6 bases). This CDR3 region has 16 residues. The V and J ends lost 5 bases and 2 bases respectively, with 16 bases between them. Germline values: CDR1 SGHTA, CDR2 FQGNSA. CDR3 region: CASSDRGGAAYNEQFF. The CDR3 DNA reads TGTGCCAGCAGCGACCGCGGAGGGGCGGCCTACAATGAGCAGTTCTTC.

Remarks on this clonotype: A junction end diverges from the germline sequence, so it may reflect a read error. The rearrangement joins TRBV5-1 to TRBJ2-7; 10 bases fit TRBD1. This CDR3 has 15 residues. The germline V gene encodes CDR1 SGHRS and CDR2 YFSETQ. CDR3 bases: TGCCCCAGCAGATCGGGACAGGGGAATTGGGACGAGCAGTACTTC. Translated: CPSRSGQGNWDEQYF. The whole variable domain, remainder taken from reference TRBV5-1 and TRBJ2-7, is KAGVTQTPRYLIKTRGQQVTLSCSPISGHRSVSWYQQTPGQGLQFLFEYFSETQRNKGNFPGRFSGRQFSNSRSEMNVSTLELGDSALYLCPSRSGQGNWDEQYFGPGTRLTVT.

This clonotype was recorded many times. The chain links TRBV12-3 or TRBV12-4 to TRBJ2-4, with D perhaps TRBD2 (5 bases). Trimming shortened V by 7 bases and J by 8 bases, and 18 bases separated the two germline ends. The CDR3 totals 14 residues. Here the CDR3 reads CASNLSGRGHIQYF. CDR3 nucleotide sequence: TGTGCCAGCAACCTGTCGGGTCGGGGTCACATTCAGTACTTC.

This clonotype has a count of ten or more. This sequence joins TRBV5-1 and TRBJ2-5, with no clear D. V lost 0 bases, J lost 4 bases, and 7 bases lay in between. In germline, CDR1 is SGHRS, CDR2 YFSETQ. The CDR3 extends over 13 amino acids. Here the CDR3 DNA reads TGCGCCAGCAGCTTGGGTGTGGGAGAGACCCAGTACTTC. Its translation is CASSLGVGETQYF.

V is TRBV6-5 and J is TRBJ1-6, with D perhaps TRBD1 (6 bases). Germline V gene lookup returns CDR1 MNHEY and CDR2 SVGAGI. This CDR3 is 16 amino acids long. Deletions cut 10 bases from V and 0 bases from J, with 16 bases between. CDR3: CATSPRGSSYNSPLHF. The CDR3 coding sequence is TGTGCCACCTCTCCGAGGGGGAGCTCCTATAATTCACCCCTCCACTTT.

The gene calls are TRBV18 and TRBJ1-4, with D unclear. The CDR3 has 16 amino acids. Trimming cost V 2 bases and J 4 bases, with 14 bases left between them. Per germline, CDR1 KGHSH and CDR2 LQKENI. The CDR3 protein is CASSPRVGPINEKLFF. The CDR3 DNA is TGTGCCAGCTCACCAAGGGTCGGGCCGATTAATGAAAAACTGTTTTTT.

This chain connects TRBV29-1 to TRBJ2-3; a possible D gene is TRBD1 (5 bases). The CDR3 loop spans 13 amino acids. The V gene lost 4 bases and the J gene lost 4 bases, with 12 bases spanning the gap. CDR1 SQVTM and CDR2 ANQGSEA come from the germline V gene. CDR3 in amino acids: CSVAAGWADTQYF. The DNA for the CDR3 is TGCAGCGTTGCCGCAGGGTGGGCAGATACGCAGTATTTT.

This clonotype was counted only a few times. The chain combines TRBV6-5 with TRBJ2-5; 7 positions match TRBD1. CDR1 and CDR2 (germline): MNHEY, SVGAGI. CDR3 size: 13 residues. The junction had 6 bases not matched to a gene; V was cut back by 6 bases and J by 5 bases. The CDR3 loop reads CASRATGLETQYF. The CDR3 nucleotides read TGTGCCAGCAGGGCGACAGGGTTGGAGACCCAGTACTTC.

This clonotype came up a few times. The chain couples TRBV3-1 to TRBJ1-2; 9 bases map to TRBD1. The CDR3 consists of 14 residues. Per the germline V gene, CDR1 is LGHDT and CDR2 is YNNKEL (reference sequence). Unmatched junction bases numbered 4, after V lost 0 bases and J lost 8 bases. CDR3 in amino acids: CASSQEGQGNGYTF. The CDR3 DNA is TGTGCCAGCAGCCAAGAGGGACAGGGAAACGGCTACACCTTC.

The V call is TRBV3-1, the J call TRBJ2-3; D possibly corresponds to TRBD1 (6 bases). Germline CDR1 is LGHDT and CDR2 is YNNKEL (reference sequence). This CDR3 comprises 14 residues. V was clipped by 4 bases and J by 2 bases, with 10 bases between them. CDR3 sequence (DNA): TGTGCCAGCAGCCCAACAGGGAACACAGATACGCAGTATTTT. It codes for CASSPTGNTDTQYF.

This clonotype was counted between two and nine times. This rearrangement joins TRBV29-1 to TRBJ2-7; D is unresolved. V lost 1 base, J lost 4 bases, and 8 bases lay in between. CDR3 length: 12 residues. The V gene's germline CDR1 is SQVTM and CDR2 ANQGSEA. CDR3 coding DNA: TGCAGCGTTGAAGTCGCCGGGTACGAGCAGTACGTC. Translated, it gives CSVEVAGYEQYV.

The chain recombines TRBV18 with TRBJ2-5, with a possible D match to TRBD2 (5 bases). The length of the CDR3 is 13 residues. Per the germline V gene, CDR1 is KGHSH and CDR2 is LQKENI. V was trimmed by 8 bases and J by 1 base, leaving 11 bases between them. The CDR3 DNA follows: TGTGCCAGCGCAAAACTAGGCCAAGAGACCCAGTACTTC. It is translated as CASAKLGQETQYF.

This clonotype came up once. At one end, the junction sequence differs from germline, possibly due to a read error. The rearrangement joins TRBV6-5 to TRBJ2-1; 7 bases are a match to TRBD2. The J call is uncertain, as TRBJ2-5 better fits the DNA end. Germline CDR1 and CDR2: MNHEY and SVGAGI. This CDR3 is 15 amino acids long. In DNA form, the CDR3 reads TGTTCCAGCAGTTACTCGAGCGGGGCGGGGGAGACCCAGTACTTC. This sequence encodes CSSSYSSGAGETQYF.

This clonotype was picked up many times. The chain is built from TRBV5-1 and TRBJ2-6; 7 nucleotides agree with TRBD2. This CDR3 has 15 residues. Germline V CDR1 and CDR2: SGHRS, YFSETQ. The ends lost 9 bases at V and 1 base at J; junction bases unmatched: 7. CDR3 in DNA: TGCGCCAACGAGCGGGGCCTGTCTGGGGCCAACGTCCTGACTTTC. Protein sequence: CANERGLSGANVLTF. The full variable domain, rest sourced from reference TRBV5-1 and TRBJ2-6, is KAGVTQTPRYLIKTRGQQVTLSCSPISGHRSVSWYQQTPGQGLQFLFEYFSETQRNKGNFPGRFSGRQFSNSRSEMNVSTLELGDSALYLCANERGLSGANVLTFGAGSRLTVL.

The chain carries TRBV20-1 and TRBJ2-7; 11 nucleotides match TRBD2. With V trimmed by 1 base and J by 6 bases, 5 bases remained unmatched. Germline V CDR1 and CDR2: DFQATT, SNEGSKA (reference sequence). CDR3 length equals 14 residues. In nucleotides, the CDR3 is TGCAGTGCTAGAGTAGCGGGGGGGATTGGCGAGCAGTACTTC. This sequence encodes CSARVAGGIGEQYF.

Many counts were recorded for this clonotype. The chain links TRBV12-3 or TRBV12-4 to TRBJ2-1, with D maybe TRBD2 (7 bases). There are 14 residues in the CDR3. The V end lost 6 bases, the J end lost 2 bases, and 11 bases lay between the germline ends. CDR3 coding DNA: TGTGCCAGCAGCTTCGGGGGGCCCTACAATGAGCAGTTCTTC. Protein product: CASSFGGPYNEQFF.

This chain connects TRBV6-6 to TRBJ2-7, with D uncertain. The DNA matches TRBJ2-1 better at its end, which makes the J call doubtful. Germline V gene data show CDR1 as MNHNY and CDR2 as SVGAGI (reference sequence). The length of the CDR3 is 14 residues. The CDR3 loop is CASSGVEVYNEQFF. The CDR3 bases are TGTGCCAGCAGTGGGGTTGAGGTGTACAATGAGCAGTTCTTC.

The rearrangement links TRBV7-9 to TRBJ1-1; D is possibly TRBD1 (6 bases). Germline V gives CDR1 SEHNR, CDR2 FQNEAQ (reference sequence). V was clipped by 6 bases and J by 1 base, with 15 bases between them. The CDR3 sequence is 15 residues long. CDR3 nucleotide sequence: TGTGCCAGCAGTCGCAAACAGGGTCGGAACACTGAAGCTTTCTTT. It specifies CASSRKQGRNTEAFF.